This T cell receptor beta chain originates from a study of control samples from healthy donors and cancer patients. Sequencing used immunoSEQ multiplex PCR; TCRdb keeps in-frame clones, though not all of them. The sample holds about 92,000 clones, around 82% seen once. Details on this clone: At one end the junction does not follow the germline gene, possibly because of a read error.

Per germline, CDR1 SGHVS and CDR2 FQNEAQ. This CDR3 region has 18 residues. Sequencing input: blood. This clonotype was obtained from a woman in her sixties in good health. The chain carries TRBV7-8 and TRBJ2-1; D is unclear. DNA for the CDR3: TGTGCCAGCAACTTAAGGATGGAATTAAAGGTTGGTTGGAATGAGCAGTTCTTC. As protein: CASNLRMELKVGWNEQFF. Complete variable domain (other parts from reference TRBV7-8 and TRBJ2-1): GAGVSQSPRYKVAKRGQDVALRCDPISGHVSLFWYQQALGQGPEFLTYFQNEAQLDKSGLPSDRFFAERPEGSVSTLKIQRTQQEDSAVYLCASNLRMELKVGWNEQFFGPGTRLTVL.